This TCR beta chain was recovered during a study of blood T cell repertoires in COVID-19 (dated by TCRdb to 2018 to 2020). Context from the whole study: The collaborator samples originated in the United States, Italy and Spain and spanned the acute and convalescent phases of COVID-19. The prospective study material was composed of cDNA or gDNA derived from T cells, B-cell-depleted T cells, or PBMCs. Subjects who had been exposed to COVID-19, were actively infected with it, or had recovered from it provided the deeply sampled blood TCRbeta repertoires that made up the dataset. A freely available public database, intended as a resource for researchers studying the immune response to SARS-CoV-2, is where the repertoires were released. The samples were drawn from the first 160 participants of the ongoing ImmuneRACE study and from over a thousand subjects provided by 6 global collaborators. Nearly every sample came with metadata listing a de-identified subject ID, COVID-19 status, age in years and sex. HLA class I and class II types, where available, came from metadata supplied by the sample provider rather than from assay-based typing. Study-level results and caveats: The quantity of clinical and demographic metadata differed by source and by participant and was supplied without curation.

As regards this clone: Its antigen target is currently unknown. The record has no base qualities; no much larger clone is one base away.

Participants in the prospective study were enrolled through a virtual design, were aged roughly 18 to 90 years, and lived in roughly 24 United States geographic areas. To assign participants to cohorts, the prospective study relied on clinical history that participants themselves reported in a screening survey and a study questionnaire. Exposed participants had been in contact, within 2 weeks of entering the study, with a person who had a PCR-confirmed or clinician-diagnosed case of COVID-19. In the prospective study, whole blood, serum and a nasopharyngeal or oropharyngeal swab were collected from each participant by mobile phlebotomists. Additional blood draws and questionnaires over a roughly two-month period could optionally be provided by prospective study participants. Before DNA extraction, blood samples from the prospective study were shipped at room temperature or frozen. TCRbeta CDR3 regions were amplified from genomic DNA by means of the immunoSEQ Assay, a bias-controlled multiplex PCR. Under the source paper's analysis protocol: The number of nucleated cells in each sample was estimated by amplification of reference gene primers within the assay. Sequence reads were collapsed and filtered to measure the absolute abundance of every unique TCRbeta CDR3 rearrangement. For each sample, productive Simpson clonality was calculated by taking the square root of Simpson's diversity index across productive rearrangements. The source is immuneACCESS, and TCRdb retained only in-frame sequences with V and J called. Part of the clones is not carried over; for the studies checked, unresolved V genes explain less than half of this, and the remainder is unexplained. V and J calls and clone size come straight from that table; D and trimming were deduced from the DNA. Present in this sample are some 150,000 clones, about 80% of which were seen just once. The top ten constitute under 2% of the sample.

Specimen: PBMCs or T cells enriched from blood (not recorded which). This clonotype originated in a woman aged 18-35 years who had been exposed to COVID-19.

The encoded CDR3 is CASSFEGTDTQYF. The nucleotide sequence is given as TGCGCCAGCAGCTTCGAGGGCACAGATACGCAGTATTTT. The rearranged segments are TRBV5-1 and TRBJ2-3; the D gene assignment is ambiguous. The V end loses 2 bases and the J end loses 1 base, and a stretch of 5 bases separates them. The CDR3 measures 13 amino acids from cysteine to phenylalanine. CDR3 DNA only is kept here, 39 bases in frame from base 1. The germline V gene encodes CDR1 SGHRS and CDR2 YFSETQ.